A selection of T cell receptor beta chains follows, all from one sample in a study of graft-versus-host responses after intestinal transplantation. For these receptors, no antigen is known. The repertoire was sequenced with immunoSEQ multiplex PCR; TCRdb's copy has only in-frame clones and lacks some. Among 90,000 to 150,000 clones, about 95% were seen once, and the ten largest hold over 2.5%. The specimen comprised unstimulated CD8+ T cells sorted from spleen or lymph node cells, sampled before intestinal transplant. These receptors originate from a human donor who received an intestinal transplant. Both conserved end residues are part of each CDR3. D genes are given only for firm matches. Expanded clones get a size class; other rows say once, few or many, or leave the size out.

TRBV14	TRBD2	TRBJ2-1	.	CASSQELADNEQFF	TGTGCCAGCAGCCAAGAACTAGCGGACAATGAGCAGTTCTTC
TRBV4-3	TRBD1	TRBJ2-7	.	CASSQEDRELGSEQYF	TGCGCCAGCAGCCAAGAAGACAGGGAACTAGGATCCGAGCAGTACTTC
TRBV6-5	.	TRBJ2-5	once	CASSETGPPGEQYF	TGTGCCAGCAGTGAGACAGGGCCCCCGGGAGAGCAGTACTTC
TRBV4-2	.	TRBJ2-7	.	CASSPGLADYEQYF	TGTGCCAGCAGCCCAGGATTAGCGGACTACGAGCAGTACTTC
TRBV6-1	.	TRBJ1-1	.	CASREILNTEAFF	TGTGCCAGCAGGGAAATATTGAACACTGAAGCTTTCTTT
TRBV9	TRBD1	TRBJ2-4	.	CASSGWDRDIQYF	TGTGCCAGCAGCGGCTGGGACAGGGACATTCAGTACTTC
TRBV6-4	TRBD1	TRBJ2-7	few	CASSERQGREQYF	TGTGCCAGCAGTGAACGACAGGGAAGGGAGCAGTACTTC
TRBV19	TRBD1	TRBJ1-2	.	CASNDQLQGAGYGYTF	TGTGCCAGTAATGACCAATTACAGGGGGCGGGCTATGGCTACACCTTC
TRBV19	.	TRBJ2-7	.	CASSITRFSYEQYF	TGTGCCAGTAGTATAACGAGGTTCTCCTACGAGCAGTACTTC
TRBV5-6	.	TRBJ2-5	.	CASSSLDTSQETQYF	TGTGCCAGCAGCTCGCTAGACACCAGCCAAGAGACCCAGTACTTC
TRBV6-5	.	TRBJ1-3	.	CASSYYRVDSGNTIYF	TGTGCCAGCAGTTATTACAGGGTAGACTCTGGAAACACCATATATTTT
TRBV6-5	.	TRBJ1-1	.	CASHRTNTEAFF	TGTGCCAGCCACAGGACAAACACTGAAGCTTTCTTT
TRBV6-1	.	TRBJ1-4	.	CASRPWLGEKLFF	TGTGCCAGCCGCCCCTGGTTGGGTGAAAAACTGTTTTTT
TRBV5-6	.	TRBJ1-2	.	CASSLATQGKNGYTF	TGTGCCAGCAGCTTGGCCACGCAGGGGAAAAATGGCTACACCTTC
TRBV7-8	.	TRBJ1-3	once	CASSHGRGVYSGNTIYF	TGTGCCAGCAGCCACGGGAGGGGCGTCTACTCTGGAAACACCATATATTTT
TRBV28	.	TRBJ1-4	.	CASSFWGAGEKLFF	TGTGCCAGCAGTTTTTGGGGGGCCGGGGAAAAACTGTTTTTT
TRBV9	TRBD2	TRBJ2-7	.	CASSPWGGRAYEQYF	TGTGCCAGCAGCCCATGGGGCGGGAGGGCCTACGAGCAGTACTTC
TRBV7-8	.	TRBJ2-7	.	CASSTQGRLLEQYF	TGTGCCAGCAGCACGCAGGGGAGGTTGCTCGAGCAGTACTTC
TRBV27	.	TRBJ1-2	.	CASSSKPGGVDYGYTF	TGTGCCAGCAGTTCTAAACCCGGAGGGGTCGACTATGGCTACACCTTC
TRBV11-1	TRBD2	TRBJ2-5	.	CASSSIPGGEETQYF	TGTGCCAGCAGCTCTATTCCGGGGGGAGAAGAGACCCAGTACTTC
TRBV28	TRBD1	TRBJ2-7	.	CASSFLMTGSGYEQYF	TGTGCCAGCAGTTTCTTAATGACAGGGTCAGGTTACGAGCAGTACTTC
TRBV5-4	TRBD1	TRBJ1-1	.	CASSQGRTGVNTEAFF	TGTGCCAGCAGCCAAGGGAGGACAGGGGTGAACACTGAAGCTTTCTTT
TRBV5-8	.	TRBJ1-1	.	CASSLLGGTEAFF	TGTGCCAGCAGCTTGTTGGGGGGGACTGAAGCTTTCTTT